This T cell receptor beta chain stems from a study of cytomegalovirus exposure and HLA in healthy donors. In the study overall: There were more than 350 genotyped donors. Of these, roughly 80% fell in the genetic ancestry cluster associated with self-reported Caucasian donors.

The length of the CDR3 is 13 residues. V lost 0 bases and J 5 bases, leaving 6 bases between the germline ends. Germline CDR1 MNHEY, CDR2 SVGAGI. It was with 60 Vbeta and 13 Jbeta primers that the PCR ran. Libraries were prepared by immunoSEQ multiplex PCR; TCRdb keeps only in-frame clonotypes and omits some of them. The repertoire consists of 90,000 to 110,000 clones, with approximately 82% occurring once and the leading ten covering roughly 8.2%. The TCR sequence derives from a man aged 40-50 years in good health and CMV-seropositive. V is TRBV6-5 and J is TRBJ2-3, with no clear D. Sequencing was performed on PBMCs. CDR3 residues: CASSYSRKDTQYF. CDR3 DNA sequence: TGTGCCAGCAGTTACTCCCGTAAAGATACGCAGTATTTT.